This T cell receptor (beta chain) was profiled in a study of blood T cell repertoires in COVID-19. Study as a whole: Acute and convalescent COVID-19 samples came from the United States, Italy and Spain. Sources were T cells, B-cell-depleted T cells, or PBMCs; the material itself was cDNA or gDNA.

The V end lost 1 base, the J end lost 4 bases, and 14 bases lay between the germline ends. Per germline, CDR1 LGHNA and CDR2 YNFKEQ. CDR3 length equals 16 residues. The authors' processing: Reference gene primer amplification yielded estimated nucleated cell counts. Libraries were prepared by immunoSEQ multiplex PCR; TCRdb keeps only in-frame clonotypes and omits some of them. V, J and clone size reflect that table, while D and trimming were determined from the DNA. Among about 270,000 clones listed, 87% were seen once. What was sequenced was peripheral blood. This chain links TRBV4-2 with TRBJ2-1; D is perhaps TRBD2 (6 bases). The receptor comes from a woman aged 45-59 years with acute or convalescent COVID-19. The CDR3 reads CASSQVFSGSYNEQFF. In DNA, the CDR3 is TGTGCCAGCAGCCAAGTGTTTAGCGGATCTTACAATGAGCAGTTCTTC.